The next 21 T cell receptor beta chains were all read from a single sample in a study of blood T cells in healthy people across ages. Combining a sample-barcoded 5' primer with a J-beta primer mix, a second PCR ran for 7 to 11 cycles. Using its own MiXCR run on the 5' RACE reads, TCRdb lists one record per CDR3 protein. This table has around 850,000 distinct CDR3 sequences, about 37% appearing once. Material for sequencing was blood. These receptors were obtained from a man aged 18 to 29 in good health.

The rearrangement uses TRBV20-1 and TRBJ1-2, with D possibly TRBD1 on 6 matching bases. From germline, CDR1 is DFQATT and CDR2 SNEGSKA (reference sequence). Trimming took 1 base from V and 4 from J, leaving 13 bases between them. The CDR3 has 14 amino acids. CDR3 coding DNA: TGCAGTGCTAGAGTGGACAGTTTAAGCTATGGCTACACCTTC. It translates to CSARVDSLSYGYTF.

The chain employs TRBV4-2 and TRBJ2-1; TRBD2 agrees at 7 bases. TRBJ2-7 explains the end of the DNA better; the J call may be wrong. Germline V lookup: CDR1 LGHNA, CDR2 YNFKEQ. This CDR3 comprises 16 residues. This chain's CDR3 is CASSQPLAEPHNEQYF. The CDR3 nucleotides are TGTGCCAGCAGCCAACCGCTAGCGGAGCCTCACAATGAGCAGTACTTC.

This clonotype was seen a few times. V usage is TRBV7-2 and J usage is TRBJ1-1; D is perhaps TRBD1 (6 bases). V lost 3 bases and J lost 8, with 16 bases in between. The CDR3 totals 14 residues. CDR1 is SGHTA, CDR2 FQGNSA, per germline. CDR3 DNA: TGTGCCAGCAGCTTGCTCGGGACACCCGCCGAAGCTTTCTTT. Its translation: CASSLLGTPAEAFF.

The rearrangement links TRBV7-9 to TRBJ1-3, with unresolved D. Trimming took off 5 bases at V and 8 bases at J, with 7 bases between the two ends. The CDR3 runs to 11 residues. Germline V gene data show CDR1 as SEHNR and CDR2 as FQNEAQ (reference sequence). DNA for the CDR3: TGTGCCAGCAGCATGACATACACCATATATTTT. Translating it yields CASSMTYTIYF.

CDR3 protein: CASSQTQGTEAFF. The DNA for the CDR3 is TGTGCCAGCAGCCAAACTCAGGGAACTGAAGCTTTCTTT. The chain carries TRBV14 and TRBJ1-1; possibly TRBD1 for D (5 bases). The CDR3 has 13 residues. V was clipped by 2 bases and J by 5 bases, with 9 bases between them. Germline-derived CDR1 and CDR2 are SGHDN and FVKESK.

The chain couples TRBV4-1 to TRBJ1-2, with a possible D match to TRBD1 (6 bases). Trimming took 4 bases from V and 5 from J, leaving 14 bases between them. Germline V CDR1 and CDR2: MGHRA, YSYEKL. The CDR3 has 14 amino acids. For the CDR3, the DNA is TGCGCCAGCAGCCCAATCAATAGGGGGTATGGCTACACCTTC. This encodes CASSPINRGYGYTF.

The chain combines TRBV10-3 with TRBJ2-3, with a weak D call TRBD1 (5 bases). The V gene's germline CDR1 is ENHRY and CDR2 SYGVKD. This CDR3 is 15 amino acids long. V lost 11 bases and J lost 4, with 22 bases in between. The CDR3 region has the DNA TGTGCCGCCTCGGTGGGGCCACGCACATCAGATACGCAGTATTTT. Amino acid sequence: CAASVGPRTSDTQYF.

Points on this clonotype: This may come from a read error, since a much larger clone is one base off. V usage is TRBV4-3 and J usage is TRBJ1-4, with a tentative D call TRBD1 (6 bases). Germline loops: CDR1 LGHNA, CDR2 YSLEER. This CDR3 contains 14 residues. CDR3 amino acids: CAGSQDRTDEKLFF. The CDR3 nucleotides are TGCGCCGGCAGCCAAGACAGGACGGATGAAAAACTGTTTTTT.

This clonotype has at least ten counts. J is TRBJ1-2 and V is TRBV7-2, with D possibly matching TRBD1 (5 bases). CDR1 SGHTA and CDR2 FQGNSA come from the germline V gene. CDR3 length equals 15 residues. With 0 bases removed from V and 2 bases from J, the gap between germline ends came to 10 bases. The CDR3 protein is CASSLAGPANYGYTF. Here the CDR3 DNA reads TGTGCCAGCAGCTTAGCGGGACCGGCGAACTATGGCTACACCTTC.

Here the CDR3 DNA reads TGTGCCAGCAGTTTTCGGACAGGGGCTGAAGCTTTCTTT. Protein: CASSFRTGAEAFF. The chain combines TRBV12-3 or TRBV12-4 with TRBJ1-1, with 9 bases aligning to TRBD1. CDR3 size: 13 residues. After removal of 3 bases from V and 6 bases from J, the junction contained 2 bases not matched to a gene.

The chain carries TRBV4-3 and TRBJ2-5, with 10 bases matching TRBD2. The CDR3 has 18 amino acids. Trimming cost V 0 bases and J 1 base; bases outside gene matches: 8. Germline assignment: CDR1 LGHNA and CDR2 YSLEER. The chain's CDR3 is CASSQDWASGGGQETQYF. DNA for the CDR3: TGCGCCAGCAGCCAAGATTGGGCTAGCGGGGGAGGCCAAGAGACCCAGTACTTC.

In this sample, this clonotype turned up a few times. The chain employs TRBV7-9 and TRBJ1-2; a possible D gene is TRBD1 (5 bases). This CDR3 has 13 amino acids. Trimming shortened V by 4 bases and J by 8 bases, and 14 bases separated the two germline ends. From germline, CDR1 is SEHNR and CDR2 FQNEAQ (reference sequence). CDR3 in DNA: TGTGCCAGCAGCTACCGGGACGACGGAGGCTACACCTTC. It encodes CASSYRDDGGYTF.

As regards this clonotype: At one of its ends the junction is not consistent with the germline gene, which may arise from a read error. The chain combines TRBV18 with TRBJ2-4, with D possibly being TRBD1 (5 bases). Germline assignment: CDR1 KGHSH and CDR2 LQKENI. CDR3 size: 13 residues. CDR3 in amino acids: CASPPRGRSRQYF. The DNA for the CDR3 is TGTGCCAGCCCACCAAGGGGCAGAAGCAGGCAGTACTTC.

There are a few counts of this clonotype. A much larger clone lies a single base off, so this may be a read error. The gene calls are TRBV29-1 and TRBJ2-7, with 8 bases lining up with TRBD1. The CDR3 covers 15 residues. The germline V gene has CDR1 SQVTM and CDR2 ANQGSEA. Trimming took 4 bases from V and 1 from J; bases not matched to a gene: 9. This chain's CDR3 is CSVGRGNRGSYEQYF. Here the CDR3 DNA reads TGCAGCGTTGGGAGGGGGAACAGGGGGTCCTACGAGCAGTACTTC.

This clonotype was found many times. The chain joins TRBV6-5 to TRBJ1-2, with a weak D call TRBD1 (5 bases). V shed 2 bases and J shed 5 bases, with 12 bases lying between them. Germline V lookup: CDR1 MNHEY, CDR2 SVGAGI. This CDR3 contains 14 residues. DNA for the CDR3: TGTGCCAGCAGTTACACGGGCAGGGATTATGGCTACACCTTC. This sequence encodes CASSYTGRDYGYTF.

As for this clonotype: A much larger clone lies one base from this, so it may be a read error. The chain uses TRBV7-2 and TRBJ2-3; possibly TRBD2 for D (6 bases). Germline V lookup: CDR1 SGHTA, CDR2 FQGNSA. This CDR3 contains 16 residues. V lost 1 base and J lost 6, with 17 bases in between. The CDR3 region is CASSLVGRGGEDTQYF. In nucleotides, the CDR3 is TGTGCCAGCAGCTTAGTAGGGCGTGGCGGGGAGGATACGCAGTATTTT.

In this sample, this clonotype turned up many times. V gene TRBV20-1 combines with J gene TRBJ1-2; 7 bases agree with TRBD1. Germline lookup yields CDR1 DFQATT and CDR2 SNEGSKA (reference sequence). Germline trimming cut 5 bases from V and 4 bases from J; bases unmatched to any gene: 7. The CDR3 is 13 amino acids. The CDR3 nucleotides are TGCAGTGCTCTGACAGGGAATGGCTATGGCTACACCTTC. Translated, it gives CSALTGNGYGYTF.

CDR3 sequence: CASSVMASTEAFF. DNA of the CDR3: TGTGCCAGCAGCGTAATGGCTAGCACTGAAGCTTTCTTT. The chain uses TRBV7-6 and TRBJ1-1, with no clear D. CDR3 length: 13 residues. Per the germline V gene, CDR1 is SGHVS and CDR2 is FNYEAQ. V dropped 5 bases and J dropped 4 bases, with 11 bases sitting between them.

V usage is TRBV18 and J usage is TRBJ2-7; D is unclear. CDR1 and CDR2 from the germline V gene are KGHSH and LQKENI. CDR3 size: 13 residues. V was trimmed by 2 bases and J by 3 bases, leaving 8 bases between them. CDR3 nucleotides: TGTGCCAGCTCACCAACGGTGTTCTACGAGCAGTACTTC. Translating gives CASSPTVFYEQYF. The full variable domain, rest sourced from reference TRBV18 and TRBJ2-7, is NAGVMQNPRHLVRRRGQEARLRCSPMKGHSHVYWYRQLPEEGLKFMVYLQKENIIDESGMPKERFSAEFPKEGPSILRIQQVVRGDSAAYFCASSPTVFYEQYFGPGTRLTVT.

In the case of this clonotype: This may arise from a read error, as a much more abundant clone is one base away. The chain couples TRBV12-3 or TRBV12-4 to TRBJ2-1, with D possibly TRBD2 on 5 matching bases. The length of the CDR3 is 16 residues. The germline V and J ends were trimmed by 0 bases and 13 bases, with 22 bases remaining between them. CDR3 DNA sequence: TGTGCCAGCAGTTTAGCGGGCGGCAACCCAGCGGAGACCCAGTTCTTC. It encodes CASSLAGGNPAETQFF.

The chain carries TRBV7-2 and TRBJ2-7; D is ambiguous. Germline V gives CDR1 SGHTA, CDR2 FQGNSA. The V end lost 1 base, the J end lost 10 bases, and 14 bases lay between the germline ends. There are 13 residues in the CDR3. The CDR3 sequence: CASSLEGLSEQYF. In DNA, the CDR3 is TGTGCCAGCAGCTTAGAAGGATTGTCAGAACAGTACTTC.